This T cell receptor beta chain was recorded in a study of T cell clonality in common variable immunodeficiency. The study, taken as a whole, reports: In common variable immunodeficiency, TCR beta chains reportedly carried fewer deletions and N-nucleotide insertions.

This clone appeared many times. Its target is not known. Relative to the germline gene, one junction end is altered; a read error may explain this. With the read ending 3 residues before the CDR3 end, the germline J gene is used to fill in that end. Equal genomic DNA amounts from CVID and control samples were sequenced. Assay used: immunoSEQ multiplex PCR; TCRdb lists only in-frame clones, some missing. This repertoire lists about 40,000 clones without singletons; over 1.2% sits in the top ten. Germline loops: CDR1 LGHNA, CDR2 YNFKEQ. CDR3 length: 14 amino acids. Sample: peripheral blood mononuclear cells. This receptor was identified in a person aged 18-69 years in good health. The V call is TRBV4-2, the J call TRBJ1-2; perhaps TRBD1 as D (5 bases). The CDR3: CASSQVRSQGAYTF. The DNA read from the CDR3 is TGCGCCAGCAGCCAAGTAAGATCCCAGGGAGCC.